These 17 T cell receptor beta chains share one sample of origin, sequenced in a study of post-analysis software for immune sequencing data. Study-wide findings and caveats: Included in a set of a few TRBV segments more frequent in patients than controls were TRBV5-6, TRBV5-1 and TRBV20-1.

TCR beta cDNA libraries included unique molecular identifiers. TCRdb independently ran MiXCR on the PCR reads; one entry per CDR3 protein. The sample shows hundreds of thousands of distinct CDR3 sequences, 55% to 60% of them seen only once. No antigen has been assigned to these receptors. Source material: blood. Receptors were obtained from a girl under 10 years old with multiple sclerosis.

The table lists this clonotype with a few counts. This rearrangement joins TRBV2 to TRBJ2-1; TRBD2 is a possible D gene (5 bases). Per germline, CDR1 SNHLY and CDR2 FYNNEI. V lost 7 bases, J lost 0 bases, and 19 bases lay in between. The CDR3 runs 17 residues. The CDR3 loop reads CASTRTGSTSSYNEQFF. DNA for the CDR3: TGTGCCAGCACTAGAACGGGGTCGACGAGCTCCTACAATGAGCAGTTCTTC.

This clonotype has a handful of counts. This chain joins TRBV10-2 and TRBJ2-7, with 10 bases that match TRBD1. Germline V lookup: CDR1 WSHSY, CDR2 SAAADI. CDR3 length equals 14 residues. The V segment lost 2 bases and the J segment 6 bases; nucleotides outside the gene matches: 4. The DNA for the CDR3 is TGCGCCAGCAGTGAGGACAGGGGGCAAGCCGAGCAGTACTTC. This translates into CASSEDRGQAEQYF.

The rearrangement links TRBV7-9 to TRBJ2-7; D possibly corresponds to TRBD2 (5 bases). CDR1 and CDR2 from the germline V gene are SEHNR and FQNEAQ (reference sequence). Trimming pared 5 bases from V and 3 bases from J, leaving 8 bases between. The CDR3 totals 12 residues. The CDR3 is CASSHGVYEQYF. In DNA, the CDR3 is TGTGCCAGCAGCCACGGGGTCTACGAGCAGTACTTC.

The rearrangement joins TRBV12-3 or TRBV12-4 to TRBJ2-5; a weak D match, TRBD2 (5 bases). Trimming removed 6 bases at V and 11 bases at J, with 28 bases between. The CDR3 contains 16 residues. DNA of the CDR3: TGTGCCAGCAGCCCCGTAGTCCCACTAGTGGGCAATGAGCAGTACTTC. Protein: CASSPVVPLVGNEQYF.

CDR3 protein: CSARPQGGLGSPLHF. Here the CDR3 DNA reads TGCAGTGCTAGACCCCAAGGGGGCCTTGGCTCACCCCTCCACTTT. The rearrangement joins TRBV20-1 to TRBJ1-6, with TRBD1 matching over 7 bases. The CDR3 extends over 15 amino acids. Germline CDR1 is DFQATT and CDR2 is SNEGSKA (reference sequence). V lost 2 bases, J lost 10 bases, and 11 bases stayed unmatched.

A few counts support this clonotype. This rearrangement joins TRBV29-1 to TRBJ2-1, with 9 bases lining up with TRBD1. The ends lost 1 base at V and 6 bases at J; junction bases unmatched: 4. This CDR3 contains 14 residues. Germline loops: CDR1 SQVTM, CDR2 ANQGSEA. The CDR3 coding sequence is TGCAGCGTTGAAGTCCGGACAGGGGCCAATGAGCAGTTCTTC. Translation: CSVEVRTGANEQFF.

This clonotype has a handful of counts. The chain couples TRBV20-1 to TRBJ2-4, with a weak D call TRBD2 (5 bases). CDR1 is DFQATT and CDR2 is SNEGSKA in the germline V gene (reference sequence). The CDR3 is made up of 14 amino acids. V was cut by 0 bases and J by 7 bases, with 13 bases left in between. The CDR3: CSARDLASLNIQYF. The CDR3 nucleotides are TGCAGTGCTAGAGATTTGGCTAGCCTTAACATTCAGTACTTC.

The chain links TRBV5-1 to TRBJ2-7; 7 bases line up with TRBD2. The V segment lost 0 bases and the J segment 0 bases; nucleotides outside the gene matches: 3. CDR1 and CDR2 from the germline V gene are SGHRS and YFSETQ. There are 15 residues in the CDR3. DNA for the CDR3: TGCGCCAGCAGCTTGGTACGCGGGAGCTCCTACGAGCAGTACTTC. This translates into CASSLVRGSSYEQYF.

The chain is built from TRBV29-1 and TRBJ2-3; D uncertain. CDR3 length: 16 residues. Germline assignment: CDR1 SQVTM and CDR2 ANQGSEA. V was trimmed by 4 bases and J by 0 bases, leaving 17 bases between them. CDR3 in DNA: TGCAGCGTTGTGAGTGCGTCCCTTTCTAGCACAGATACGCAGTATTTT. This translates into CSVVSASLSSTDTQYF.

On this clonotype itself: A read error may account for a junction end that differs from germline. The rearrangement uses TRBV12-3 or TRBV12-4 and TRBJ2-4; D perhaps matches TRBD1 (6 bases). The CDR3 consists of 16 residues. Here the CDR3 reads CASSPRQDLAKNIQYF. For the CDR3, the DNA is TGTGCCAGCAGCCCCCGACAGGACTTAGCCAAAAACATTCAGTACTTT.

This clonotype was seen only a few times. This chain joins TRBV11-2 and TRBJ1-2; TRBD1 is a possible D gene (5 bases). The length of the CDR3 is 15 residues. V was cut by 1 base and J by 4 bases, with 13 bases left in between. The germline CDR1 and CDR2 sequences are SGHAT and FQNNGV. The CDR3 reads CASSLVLGEPYGYTF. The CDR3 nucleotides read TGTGCCAGCAGCTTAGTGTTGGGGGAGCCCTATGGCTACACCTTC. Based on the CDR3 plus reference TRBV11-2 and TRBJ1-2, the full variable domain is EAGVAQSPRYKIIEKRQSVAFWCNPISGHATLYWYQQILGQGPKLLIQFQNNGVVDDSQLPKDRFSAERLKGVDSTLKIQPAKLEDSAVYLCASSLVLGEPYGYTFGSGTRLTVV.

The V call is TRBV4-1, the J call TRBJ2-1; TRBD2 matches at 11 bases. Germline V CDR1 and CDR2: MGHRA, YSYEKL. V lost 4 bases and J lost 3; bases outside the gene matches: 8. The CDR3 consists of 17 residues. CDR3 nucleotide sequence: TGCGCCAGCAGCCCCCGGACTAGCGGGCGAGGCTACAATGAGCAGTTCTTC. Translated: CASSPRTSGRGYNEQFF.

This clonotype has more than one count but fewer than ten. The CDR3 nucleotides are TGTGCCAGCAGCACTGGGGCTAGCGGGAACTACAATGAGCAGTTCTTC. This gives the protein CASSTGASGNYNEQFF. V and J are TRBV7-9 and TRBJ2-1; 9 nucleotides line up with TRBD2. This CDR3 spans 16 amino acids. Per the germline V gene, CDR1 is SEHNR and CDR2 is FQNEAQ (reference sequence). Losses at the gene ends were 5 bases for V and 3 bases for J; bases not matched to a gene: 8.

The CDR3 DNA reads TGCAGCGCCCGGACTAGCGGGAGGGAGAATGAGCAGTTCTTC. This gives the protein CSARTSGRENEQFF. The chain carries TRBV29-1 and TRBJ2-1; 15 bases fit TRBD2. CDR3 length: 14 amino acids. Germline V lookup: CDR1 SQVTM, CDR2 ANQGSEA. V lost 7 bases and J lost 7; bases outside the gene matches: 5.

The CDR3 nucleotides are TGTGCCAGCAGTAGGGACAGAAACATTCAGTACTTC. This codes for CASSRDRNIQYF. This chain joins TRBV5-4 and TRBJ2-4; 7 nucleotides line up with TRBD1. This CDR3 has 12 residues. The V gene end was trimmed by 5 bases and the J gene end by 6 bases; junction bases not matched to a gene: 2. Germline CDR1 SGHNT, CDR2 YYREEE (reference sequence).

The CDR3 nucleotides are TGTGCCAGCGCCCGAAGCCCCGGTAAGGGGAACACAGATACGCAGTATTTT. It translates to CASARSPGKGNTDTQYF. This chain connects TRBV6-4 to TRBJ2-3, with a possible D match to TRBD1 (5 bases). Trimming cost V 8 bases and J 2 bases, with 23 bases left between them. The CDR3 consists of 17 residues. Germline V lookup: CDR1 MRHNA, CDR2 SNTAGT.

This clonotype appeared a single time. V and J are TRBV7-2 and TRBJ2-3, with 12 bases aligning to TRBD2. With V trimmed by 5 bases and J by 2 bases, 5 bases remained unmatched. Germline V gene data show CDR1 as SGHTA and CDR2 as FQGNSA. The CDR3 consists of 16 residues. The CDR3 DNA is TGTGCCAGCAGCAACGGACTAGCGGGGTCCACAGATACGCAGTATTTT. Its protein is CASSNGLAGSTDTQYF.